This record covers a single T cell receptor (beta chain). Antigen specificity is unknown. Here immunoSEQ multiplex PCR was the method, and the copy in TCRdb shows in-frame clones only, minus some. The sample includes a few hundred thousand clones, 86% of them seen just once. With V trimmed by 1 base and J by 2 bases, 4 bases remained unmatched. CDR1 SGHTA and CDR2 FQGNSA come from the germline V gene. The length of the CDR3 is 15 residues. This entry belongs to a study of cytomegalovirus exposure and HLA in healthy donors. Study-level results: The study recorded around 160 TCR beta chains that were cytomegalovirus-associated.

This chain joins TRBV7-2 and TRBJ1-2; 7 bases are a match to TRBD1. Sequenced material: PBMCs. The TCR originated in a woman aged 18-35 years in good health and CMV-seronegative. The CDR3 loop reads CASSLGGGQNYGYTF. CDR3 sequence (DNA): TGTGCCAGCAGCTTAGGTGGGGGACAGAACTATGGCTACACCTTC. Full variable domain (outside the CDR3, taken from reference TRBV7-2 and TRBJ1-2): GAGVSQSPSNKVTEKGKDVELRCDPISGHTALYWYRQSLGQGLEFLIYFQGNSAPDKSGLPSDRFSAERTGGSVSTLTIQRTQQEDSAVYLCASSLGGGQNYGYTFGSGTRLTVV.